The 20 T cell receptor beta chains below all came from one sample that was sequenced in a study of Ad26.COV2.S vaccination and SARS-CoV-2 variants. Generated by immunoSEQ multiplex PCR, the TCRdb table keeps only in-frame clones and is missing some. The data contain roughly 300,000 clones, about 88% of them singletons. Treatment in this sample: 19 received Ad26.COV2.S at low or high dose, single or two shots; several received placebo; per-sample allocation not given. Sampling was performed 63 days after the first vaccine or placebo injection. The sample was peripheral blood, taken in a trial of Ad26.COV2.S vaccine versus placebo. Receptors were obtained from a person aged 18 to 65 who received the Ad26.COV2.S COVID-19 vaccine or a placebo.

The chain recombines TRBV30 with TRBJ1-2; 7 positions agree with TRBD1. Germline V gives CDR1 GTSNPN, CDR2 SVGIG (reference sequence). J was trimmed by 2 bases and V by 2 bases; bases with no gene match: 5. This CDR3 is 14 amino acids long. The CDR3 here is CAWSRGQVNYGYTF. For the CDR3, the DNA is TGTGCCTGGAGTCGAGGACAGGTGAACTATGGCTACACCTTC.

The chain couples TRBV5-1 to TRBJ2-5, with a possible D match to TRBD2 (5 bases). The germline gives CDR1 SGHRS, CDR2 YFSETQ. The length of the CDR3 is 14 residues. Trimming left V 0 bases short and J 5 bases short, with 11 bases between. CDR3 region: CASSLGEIGETQYF. CDR3 nucleotides: TGCGCCAGCAGCTTGGGGGAGATTGGGGAGACCCAGTACTTC.

The rearrangement links TRBV7-2 to TRBJ1-4; D is unclear. Germline V gene data show CDR1 as SGHTA and CDR2 as FQGNSA. Trimming removed 5 bases at V and 8 bases at J, with 12 bases between. The CDR3 has 13 amino acids. The CDR3 loop is CASSLLPWEKLFF. The CDR3 nucleotides read TGTGCCAGCAGCCTCCTCCCATGGGAAAAACTGTTTTTT.

This rearrangement joins TRBV29-1 to TRBJ2-1; TRBD1 matches 7 bases. Looked up from germline, CDR1 is SQVTM and CDR2 is ANQGSEA. CDR3 length: 12 amino acids. V gave up 7 bases and J gave up 6 bases; unmatched junction bases: 6. CDR3 bases: TGCAGCGGACTCCGGGACAGCAATGAGCAGTTCTTC. Protein product: CSGLRDSNEQFF.

The table lists this clone with a count of one. The V call is TRBV7-9, the J call TRBJ1-4; tentatively, D is TRBD1 (6 bases). CDR3 length equals 17 residues. V lost 0 bases to trimming and J lost 0 bases, with 11 bases between them. CDR1 is SEHNR and CDR2 is FQNEAQ in the germline V gene (reference sequence). CDR3 residues: CASSLARTATTNEKLFF. The CDR3, as DNA: TGTGCCAGCAGCTTAGCCCGGACAGCTACAACTAATGAAAAACTGTTTTTT.

This clone has a single count. The chain recombines TRBV19 with TRBJ1-1; 10 bases are a match to TRBD1. V gave up 6 bases and J gave up 3 bases; unmatched junction bases: 7. CDR1 is LNHDA, CDR2 SQIVND, per germline (reference sequence). CDR3 length: 15 amino acids. CDR3 region: CASSPRTGGDTEAFF. CDR3 nucleotide sequence: TGTGCCAGTAGCCCTCGGACAGGGGGTGACACTGAAGCTTTCTTT.

The chain combines TRBV9 with TRBJ2-2; 9 bases line up with TRBD1. Germline V gene data show CDR1 as SGDLS and CDR2 as YYNGEE. Trimming took 5 bases from V and 3 from J; bases not matched to a gene: 5. The CDR3 runs to 15 residues. CDR3 residues: CASRATGGHTGELFF. Here the CDR3 DNA reads TGTGCCAGCAGAGCGACAGGGGGACACACCGGGGAGCTGTTTTTT.

J is TRBJ2-7 and V is TRBV14, with 10 bases lining up with TRBD2. Per germline, CDR1 SGHDN and CDR2 FVKESK. This CDR3 has 15 residues. V gave up 0 bases and J gave up 7 bases; unmatched junction bases: 6. The CDR3 region is CASSQDSNSGREQYF. CDR3 bases: TGTGCCAGCAGCCAAGATTCGAATAGCGGGAGGGAGCAGTACTTC.

The chain links TRBV7-2 to TRBJ2-5; possibly TRBD1 for D (6 bases). This CDR3 region has 17 residues. Deletions cut 5 bases from V and 0 bases from J, with 19 bases between. Germline V gene data show CDR1 as SGHTA and CDR2 as FQGNSA. This CDR3 is CASSPRGKLDYQETQYF. The DNA for the CDR3 is TGTGCCAGCAGCCCTAGGGGGAAACTAGATTACCAAGAGACCCAGTACTTC.

CDR3 nucleotides: TGTGCCTGGAGTGACCGGGCCACTGAAGCTTTCTTT. The encoded protein is CAWSDRATEAFF. This chain links TRBV30 with TRBJ1-1; D unclear. The germline CDR1 and CDR2 sequences are GTSNPN and SVGIG (reference sequence). V lost 1 base to trimming and J lost 4 bases, with 7 bases between them. CDR3 length: 12 amino acids.

The genes are TRBV19 and TRBJ2-7, with D possibly called TRBD1 or TRBD2 (5 bases each). This CDR3 is built from 15 residues. Trimming took 7 bases from V and 2 from J, leaving 18 bases between them. CDR1 LNHDA and CDR2 SQIVND come from the germline V gene (reference sequence). The CDR3 protein is CASNSPGRPTYEQYF. DNA of the CDR3: TGTGCCAGTAACTCTCCGGGACGGCCGACCTACGAGCAGTACTTC. The full variable domain, rest sourced from reference TRBV19 and TRBJ2-7, is DGGITQSPKYLFRKEGQNVTLSCEQNLNHDAMYWYRQDPGQGLRLIYYSQIVNDFQKGDIAEGYSVSREKKESFPLTVTSAQKNPTAFYLCASNSPGRPTYEQYFGPGTRLTVT.

V gene TRBV7-3 combines with J gene TRBJ2-1; the match to TRBD1 covers 9 bases. This CDR3 is 15 amino acids long. Germline V gene lookup returns CDR1 SGHTA and CDR2 FQGTGA. J gave up 9 bases and V 5 bases, and 11 bases lay outside the gene matches. The CDR3 nucleotides are TGTGCCAGCAGCCTTAAACCGGGACAGGGTAGTGAGCAGTTCTTC. Translating it yields CASSLKPGQGSEQFF.

This chain uses TRBV12-3 or TRBV12-4 with TRBJ2-3; the D gene is possibly TRBD1 (5 bases). Trimming pared 4 bases from V and 8 bases from J, leaving 7 bases between. The CDR3 contains 11 residues. The CDR3, as DNA: TGTGCCAGCAGTTCCAGGGTTACGCAGTATTTT. As protein: CASSSRVTQYF.

V and J are TRBV30 and TRBJ1-1; D may be TRBD1 (6 bases). Between the trimmed V and J ends, which lost 1 base and 8 bases, there was a span of 20 bases. CDR1 and CDR2 (germline): GTSNPN, SVGIG (reference sequence). The CDR3 has 15 residues. The CDR3 loop reads CAWSGGDTSWGEAFF. Here the CDR3 DNA reads TGTGCCTGGAGTGGAGGGGACACCTCTTGGGGGGAAGCTTTCTTT.

The chain recombines TRBV4-1 with TRBJ1-5, with TRBD1 matching over 7 bases. V shed 3 bases and J 5 bases; nucleotides not matched to a gene: 1. The CDR3 contains 13 residues. The V gene's germline CDR1 is MGHRA and CDR2 YSYEKL. As DNA, the CDR3 is TGCGCCAGCAGCCATGGGACAGATCAGCCCCAGCATTTT. As protein: CASSHGTDQPQHF.

This clone was detected a few times. The V gene is TRBV29-1, the J gene TRBJ1-2; a weak D match, TRBD1 (6 bases). CDR1 and CDR2 from the germline V gene are SQVTM and ANQGSEA. The CDR3 loop spans 15 amino acids. The V end lost 3 bases, the J end lost 7 bases, and 21 bases lay between the germline ends. CDR3 sequence reads: CSVEEAGGAESGYTF. DNA for the CDR3: TGCAGCGTTGAGGAAGCGGGGGGCGCAGAATCTGGCTACACCTTC.

The V call is TRBV18, the J call TRBJ2-7; 8 nucleotides line up with TRBD1. The germline CDR1 and CDR2 sequences are KGHSH and LQKENI. The CDR3 covers 14 residues. V shed 3 bases, J shed 5 bases, and the junction held 6 bases outside the gene matches. The CDR3 loop reads CASSPFRGLDEQYF. DNA of the CDR3: TGTGCCAGCTCACCCTTCAGGGGGCTAGACGAGCAGTACTTC.

The chain combines TRBV28 with TRBJ1-1, with TRBD1 as a possible D gene (5 bases). Trimming took off 7 bases at V and 2 bases at J, with 17 bases between the two ends. The CDR3 totals 15 residues. Germline values: CDR1 MDHEN, CDR2 SYDVKM. As DNA, the CDR3 is TGTGCCAGCACCCCCACAGGACTACGCAACACTGAAGCTTTCTTT. The encoded protein is CASTPTGLRNTEAFF. The full variable domain, its missing parts supplied by reference TRBV28 and TRBJ1-1, is DVKVTQSSRYLVKRTGEKVFLECVQDMDHENMFWYRQDPGLGLRLIYFSYDVKMKEKGDIPEGYSVSREKKERFSLILESASTNQTSMYLCASTPTGLRNTEAFFGQGTRLTVV.

This chain uses TRBV9 with TRBJ2-2; a possible D gene is TRBD1 (6 bases). The CDR3 contains 13 residues. Between the trimmed V and J ends, which lost 8 bases and 4 bases, there was a span of 12 bases. Per the germline V gene, CDR1 is SGDLS and CDR2 is YYNGEE. As DNA, the CDR3 is TGTGCCAGTACGACAGGTCCCACCGGGGAGCTGTTTTTT. It encodes CASTTGPTGELFF.

In this sample, this clone turned up once. This chain uses TRBV27 with TRBJ2-1; 9 bases fit TRBD1. The CDR3 consists of 17 residues. Germline loops: CDR1 MNHEY, CDR2 SMNVEV (reference sequence). After removal of 3 bases from V and 9 bases from J, the junction contained 15 bases not matched to a gene. The CDR3 spells CASSLKPPGQGRSEQFF. The CDR3 coding sequence is TGTGCCAGCAGTTTGAAGCCCCCGGGACAGGGAAGGAGTGAGCAGTTCTTC.